This T cell receptor (beta chain) was identified in a study of blood T cell repertoires in COVID-19. Study summary: The samples span acute and convalescent COVID-19 from the United States, Italy and Spain.

The CDR3 has 16 amino acids. Study processing details: Estimation of nucleated cell counts relied on the amplification of reference gene primers. Libraries were prepared by immunoSEQ multiplex PCR; TCRdb keeps only in-frame clonotypes and omits some of them. V and J calls and clone size are those listed in that table; D and trimming were worked out from the DNA. This table holds around 330,000 clones, around 85% found once. The participants were between about 18 and 90 years old and came from 24 US areas. Participants classified as exposed had met a COVID-19 case within 2 weeks before study entry. Material for sequencing was PBMCs or T cells enriched from blood (not recorded which). The chain employs TRBV21-1 and TRBJ2-7; TRBD2 is the table's D call, not checked against the DNA. TRBV21-1 has pseudogene status. The sequence derives from a woman aged 25 to 39 who had been exposed to COVID-19. CDR3 protein: CASSKLRAVGSYEQYF. The CDR3 bases are TGTGCCAGCAGCAAATTGAGGGCGGTAGGCTCCTACGAGCAGTACTTC.